A single sample is the source of the 9 T cell receptor beta chains below, sequenced in a study of blood T cell repertoires in COVID-19. The repertoire was sequenced with immunoSEQ multiplex PCR; TCRdb's copy has only in-frame clones and lacks some. The sample has 170,000 or so clones, about four fifths seen once. The source material was peripheral blood. The receptors originated from a man aged 18 to 29 with active or convalescent COVID-19.

This clone was found a few times. The J gene is TRBJ2-1, the V gene TRBV20-1; 10 nucleotides line up with TRBD2. CDR1 is DFQATT, CDR2 SNEGSKA, per germline (reference sequence). V shed 3 bases and J 7 bases; nucleotides not matched to a gene: 9. The CDR3 contains 15 residues. CDR3 in DNA: TGCAGTGCTAGTAATGTCCTAGCGGGAGTTAATGAGCAGTTCTTC. Its translation: CSASNVLAGVNEQFF.

The chain is built from TRBV11-2 and TRBJ2-7; possibly TRBD1 for D (5 bases). CDR1 SGHAT and CDR2 FQNNGV come from the germline V gene. CDR3 length equals 14 residues. Between the trimmed V and J ends, which lost 0 bases and 6 bases, there was a span of 12 bases. This chain's CDR3 is CASSLDRVLGEQYF. The CDR3 DNA reads TGTGCCAGCAGCTTAGACAGGGTCCTGGGCGAGCAGTACTTC. Full variable domain (remainder filled in from reference TRBV11-2 and TRBJ2-7): EAGVAQSPRYKIIEKRQSVAFWCNPISGHATLYWYQQILGQGPKLLIQFQNNGVVDDSQLPKDRFSAERLKGVDSTLKIQPAKLEDSAVYLCASSLDRVLGEQYFGPGTRLTVT.

The V and J genes are TRBV2 and TRBJ2-1, with 13 positions matching TRBD2. After removal of 8 bases from V and 4 bases from J, the junction contained 11 bases not matched to a gene. The CDR3 length is 17 residues. Germline lookup yields CDR1 SNHLY and CDR2 FYNNEI. The CDR3 DNA reads as TGTGCCAGCCGGACTAGCGGGAGTCCCCGGGGGTACAATGAGCAGTTCTTC. It yields the protein CASRTSGSPRGYNEQFF.

The count of this clone is one. The chain combines TRBV6-6 with TRBJ2-7; D perhaps matches TRBD2 (6 bases). Deletions cut 2 bases from V and 2 bases from J, with 10 bases between. The CDR3 is made up of 14 amino acids. The germline CDR1 and CDR2 sequences are MNHNY and SVGAGI (reference sequence). The DNA for the CDR3 is TGTGCCAGCAGTTACCCAGCGGGTGCCTACGAGCAGTACTTC. Encoded protein: CASSYPAGAYEQYF.

This chain uses TRBV18 with TRBJ2-5, with D perhaps matching TRBD2 (6 bases). Per germline, CDR1 KGHSH and CDR2 LQKENI. V was shortened by 3 bases and J by 5 bases, with 10 bases between the two germline ends. The CDR3 is made up of 13 amino acids. The CDR3 is CASSPGGGETQYF. For the CDR3, the DNA is TGTGCCAGCTCACCGGGAGGAGGGGAGACCCAGTACTTC.

This chain links TRBV21-1 with TRBJ1-4; TRBD1 was called by the table and not checked on the DNA. TRBV21-1 is a recognized pseudogene. The CDR3 contains 17 residues. CDR3 coding DNA: TGTGCCAGCAGCAAAGTACCAAAAGACAGGGGTTGCGAAAAACTGTTTTTT. Amino acid sequence: CASSKVPKDRGCEKLFF.

The CDR3 region has the DNA TGTGCCAGCAGCTTAAACAACAGGGACGAGCAGTACTTC. Its protein product is CASSLNNRDEQYF. V and J are TRBV7-3 and TRBJ2-7, with D possibly being TRBD1 (6 bases). CDR1 is SGHTA and CDR2 is FQGTGA in the germline V gene. The V end was cut by 1 base, the J end by 5 bases, with 9 bases between. The CDR3 sequence is 13 residues long. Variable domain in full (rest from reference TRBV7-3 and TRBJ2-7): GAGVSQTPSNKVTEKGKYVELRCDPISGHTALYWYRQSLGQGPEFLIYFQGTGAADDSGLPNDRFFAVRPEGSVSTLKIQRTERGDSAVYLCASSLNNRDEQYFGPGTRLTVT.

The V call is TRBV6-1, the J call TRBJ1-1; D is possibly TRBD1 (6 bases). Between the trimmed V and J ends, which lost 2 bases and 6 bases, there was a span of 16 bases. Germline V gene data show CDR1 as MNHNS and CDR2 as SASEGT. The CDR3 has 15 residues. CDR3 in amino acids: CASSESLSGDAEAFF. The CDR3 nucleotides are TGTGCCAGCAGTGAATCCCTTTCAGGGGACGCTGAAGCTTTCTTT.

CDR3: CATSRSHSGNTYEQYF. The CDR3 nucleotides are TGTGCCACCAGCAGATCCCATAGCGGGAACACCTACGAGCAGTACTTC. The chain joins TRBV15 to TRBJ2-7; TRBD2 matches 8 bases. Germline-derived CDR1 and CDR2 are LNHNV and YYDKDF (reference sequence). CDR3 size: 16 residues. V trimming: 2 bases; J trimming: 2 bases; junction bases outside the gene matches: 8.